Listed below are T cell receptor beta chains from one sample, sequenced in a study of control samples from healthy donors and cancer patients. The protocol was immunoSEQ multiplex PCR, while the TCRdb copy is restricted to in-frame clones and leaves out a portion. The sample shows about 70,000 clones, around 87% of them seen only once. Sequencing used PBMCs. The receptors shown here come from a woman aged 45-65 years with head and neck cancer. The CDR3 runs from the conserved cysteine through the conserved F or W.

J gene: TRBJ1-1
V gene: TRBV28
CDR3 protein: CASNRGGLNTEAFF

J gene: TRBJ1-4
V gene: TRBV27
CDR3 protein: CASSSTGGSEKLFF

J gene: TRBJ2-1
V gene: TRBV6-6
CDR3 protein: CASRFGHKTPNEQFF

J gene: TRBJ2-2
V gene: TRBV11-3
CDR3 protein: CASSPLAGASGELFF

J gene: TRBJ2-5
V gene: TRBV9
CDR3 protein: CASSRSGGAGETQYF

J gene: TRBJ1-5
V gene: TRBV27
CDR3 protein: CASSKDPRVSNQPQHF

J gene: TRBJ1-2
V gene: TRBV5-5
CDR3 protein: CASSLQGVRDGYTF

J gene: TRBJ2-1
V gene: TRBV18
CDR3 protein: CASSTLSDNEQFF

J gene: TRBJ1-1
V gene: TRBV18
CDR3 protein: CASSPEWGAQNTEAFF

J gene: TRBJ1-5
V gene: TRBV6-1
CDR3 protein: CASSEGSAGQPQHF

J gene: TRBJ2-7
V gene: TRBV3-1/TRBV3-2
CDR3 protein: CASSPSGTESYEQYF

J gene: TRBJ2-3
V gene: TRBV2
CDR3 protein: CASRSGQTGTRAVDTQYF

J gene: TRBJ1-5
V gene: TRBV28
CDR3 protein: CASSYGDVSNQPQHF

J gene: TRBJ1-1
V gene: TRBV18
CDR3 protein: CASSPGSNTEAFF

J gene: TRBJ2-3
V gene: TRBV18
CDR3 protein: CASSPDRATDTQYF

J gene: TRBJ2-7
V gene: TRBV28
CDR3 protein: CASRPLRDPYEQYF

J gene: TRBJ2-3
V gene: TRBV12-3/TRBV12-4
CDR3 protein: CASSGLTDTQYF

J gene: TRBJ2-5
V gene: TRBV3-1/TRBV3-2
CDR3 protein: CASSLRGGETQYF

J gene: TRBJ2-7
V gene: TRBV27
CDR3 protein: CASSFLQGAGYYEQYF

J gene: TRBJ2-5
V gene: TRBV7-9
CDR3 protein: CASSLIAGRRGQETQYF

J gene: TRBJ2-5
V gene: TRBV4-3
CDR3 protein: CASSQDAQGRETQYF

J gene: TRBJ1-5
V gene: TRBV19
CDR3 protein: CATHVGRDSNQPQHF

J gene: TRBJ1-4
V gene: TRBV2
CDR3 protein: CASSAGQEVLGEKLFF

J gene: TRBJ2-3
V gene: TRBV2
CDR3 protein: CASTRLAASTDTQYF

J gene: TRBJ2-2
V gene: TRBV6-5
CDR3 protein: CASSYSTTSNTGELFF

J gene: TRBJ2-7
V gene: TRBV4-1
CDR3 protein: CASSQVKGGIIPSYEQYF

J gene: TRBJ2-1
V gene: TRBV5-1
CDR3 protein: CASRTRTSGGDEQFF

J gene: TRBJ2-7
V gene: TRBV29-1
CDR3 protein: CSVVLPTGVYEQYF

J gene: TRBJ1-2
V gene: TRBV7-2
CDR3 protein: CASRDRDRINHGYTF

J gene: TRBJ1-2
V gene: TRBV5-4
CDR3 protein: CASSSTGQFYGYTF

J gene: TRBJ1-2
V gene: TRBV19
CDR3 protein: CASSFTGDYGYTF

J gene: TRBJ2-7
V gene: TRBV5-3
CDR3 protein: CARSLLHSSYEQYF

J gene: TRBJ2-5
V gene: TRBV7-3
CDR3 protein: CASSLTGGPQETQYF

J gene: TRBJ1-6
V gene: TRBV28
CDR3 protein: CASISQFNSPLHF

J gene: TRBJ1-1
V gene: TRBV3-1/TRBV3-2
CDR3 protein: CASSSSRDTEAFF

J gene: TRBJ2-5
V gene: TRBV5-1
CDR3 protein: CASSLKETQYF

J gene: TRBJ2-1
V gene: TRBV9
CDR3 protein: CASSHLRSSEQFF

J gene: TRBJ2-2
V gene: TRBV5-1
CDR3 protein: CASSSAGTGELFF

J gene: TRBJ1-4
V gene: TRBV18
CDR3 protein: CASSSLGDEKLFF

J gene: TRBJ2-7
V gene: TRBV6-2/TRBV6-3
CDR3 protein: CASSQGLRREQYF

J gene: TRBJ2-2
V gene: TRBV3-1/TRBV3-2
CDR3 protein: CASSQEDGMAVGFPGELFF

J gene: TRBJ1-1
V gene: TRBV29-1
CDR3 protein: CSGGSTEAFF

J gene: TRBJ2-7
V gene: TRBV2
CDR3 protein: CASEGLEQNYEQYF

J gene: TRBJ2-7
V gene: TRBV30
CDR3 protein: CAWTPDSREQYF

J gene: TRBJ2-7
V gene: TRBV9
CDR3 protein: CASSPQPSSYEQYF

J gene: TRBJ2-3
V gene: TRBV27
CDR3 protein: CASRLAGGINTQYF

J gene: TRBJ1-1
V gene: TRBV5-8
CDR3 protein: CAGTDRAGTEAFF

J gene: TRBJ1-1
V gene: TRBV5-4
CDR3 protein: CASSFGAVNTEAFF

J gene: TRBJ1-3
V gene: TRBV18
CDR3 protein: CASSPLVEGPGNTIYF

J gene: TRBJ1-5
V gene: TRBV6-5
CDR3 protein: CASLKQGVSNQPQHF

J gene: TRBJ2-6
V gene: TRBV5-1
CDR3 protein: CASSPRTVSGANVLTF

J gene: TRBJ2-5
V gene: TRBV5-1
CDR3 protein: CASSPGGSLIETQYF

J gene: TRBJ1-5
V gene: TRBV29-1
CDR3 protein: CSVATGVDQPQHF

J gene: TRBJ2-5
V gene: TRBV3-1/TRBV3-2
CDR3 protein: CASSQETPAQYF